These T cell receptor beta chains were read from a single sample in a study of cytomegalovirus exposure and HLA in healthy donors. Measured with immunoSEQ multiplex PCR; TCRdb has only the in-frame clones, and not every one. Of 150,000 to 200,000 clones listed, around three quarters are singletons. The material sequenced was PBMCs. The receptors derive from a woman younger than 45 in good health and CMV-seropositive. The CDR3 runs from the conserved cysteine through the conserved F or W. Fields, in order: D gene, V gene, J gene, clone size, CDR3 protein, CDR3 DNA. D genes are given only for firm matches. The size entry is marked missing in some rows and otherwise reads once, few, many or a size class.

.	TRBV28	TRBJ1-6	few	CASSFRQTAGYNSPLHF	TGTGCCAGCAGTTTCCGGCAGACCGCGGGGTACAATTCACCCCTCCACTTT
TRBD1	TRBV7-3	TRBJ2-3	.	CASSLNRGDTQYF	TGTGCCAGCAGCTTAAACAGGGGAGATACGCAGTATTTT
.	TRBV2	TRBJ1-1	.	CASSHSTRGYPNTEAFF	TGTGCCAGCAGCCATTCAACCAGGGGATACCCGAACACTGAAGCTTTCTTT
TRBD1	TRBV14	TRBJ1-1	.	CASSQNRGRFSEAFF	TGTGCCAGCAGCCAGAACAGGGGGCGTTTTTCCGAAGCTTTCTTT
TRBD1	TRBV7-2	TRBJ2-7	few	CASSLEWDRDYEQYF	TGTGCCAGCAGCTTAGAATGGGACAGGGACTACGAGCAGTACTTC
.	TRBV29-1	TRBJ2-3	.	CSVEVTSRTDTQYF	TGCAGCGTTGAAGTAACTAGCCGCACAGATACGCAGTATTTT
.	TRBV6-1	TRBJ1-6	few	CASSGALNSPLHF	TGTGCCAGCAGTGGGGCCCTTAATTCACCCCTCCACTTT
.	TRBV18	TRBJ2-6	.	CASSPTTVNGFSGANVLTF	TGTGCCAGCTCCCCGACAACAGTAAACGGATTCTCTGGGGCCAACGTCCTGACTTTC
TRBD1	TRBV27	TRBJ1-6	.	CASSPLTGGNSPLHF	TGTGCCAGCAGTCCTCTGACAGGGGGCAATTCACCCCTCCACTTT
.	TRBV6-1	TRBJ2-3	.	CASLEVTDTQYF	TGTGCCAGCCTTGAGGTTACAGATACGCAGTATTTT
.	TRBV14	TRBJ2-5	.	CASSQDAFWGAREETQYF	TGTGCCAGCAGCCAAGACGCCTTCTGGGGGGCGCGGGAGGAGACCCAGTACTTC
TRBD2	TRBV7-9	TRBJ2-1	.	CASSATSGSYNEQFF	TGTGCCAGCAGCGCCACTAGCGGGAGTTACAATGAGCAGTTCTTC
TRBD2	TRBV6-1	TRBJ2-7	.	CASSERGVSREQYF	TGTGCCAGCAGTGAACGGGGGGTTAGTCGCGAGCAGTACTTC
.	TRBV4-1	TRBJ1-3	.	CASSQPGAGEGNTIYF	TGCGCCAGCAGCCAACCGGGCGCAGGGGAGGGAAACACCATATATTTT
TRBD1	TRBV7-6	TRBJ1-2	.	CASSSMTGIRYGYTF	TGTGCCAGCAGCTCGATGACAGGGATTCGCTATGGCTACACCTTC
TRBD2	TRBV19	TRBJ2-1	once	CASKRGATYNEQFF	TGTGCCAGCAAGCGGGGGGCCACCTACAATGAGCAGTTCTTC
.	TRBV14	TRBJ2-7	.	CASSHSSYEQYF	TGTGCCAGCAGCCATAGTTCCTACGAGCAGTACTTC
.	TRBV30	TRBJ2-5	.	CAWSPRGRARETQYF	TGTGCCTGGAGTCCTCGGGGGAGAGCTAGAGAGACCCAGTACTTC
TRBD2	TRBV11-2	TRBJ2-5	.	CASSSGTSGGARETQYF	TGTGCCAGCAGCTCCGGGACTAGCGGGGGGGCCCGGGAGACCCAGTACTTC
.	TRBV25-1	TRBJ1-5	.	CASSERGFGQPQHF	TGTGCCAGCAGTGAAAGGGGGTTCGGCCAGCCCCAGCATTTT
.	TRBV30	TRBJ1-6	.	CAWTAGPGGSSPLHF	TGTGCCTGGACGGCGGGGCCCGGTGGAAGTTCACCCCTCCACTTT
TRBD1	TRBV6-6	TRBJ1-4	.	CASTLIGGGEKLFF	TGTGCCAGCACCCTTATAGGGGGCGGCGAAAAACTGTTTTTT
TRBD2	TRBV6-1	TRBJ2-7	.	CASSEVGGSYEQYF	TGTGCCAGCAGTGAAGTCGGGGGGTCCTACGAGCAGTACTTC
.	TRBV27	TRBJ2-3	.	CASSLQGLLTDTQYF	TGTGCCAGCAGTTTGCAGGGACTTCTCACAGATACGCAGTATTTT
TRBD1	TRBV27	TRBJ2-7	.	CASSSGTGGYEQYF	TGTGCCAGCAGTTCGGGGACAGGGGGCTACGAGCAGTACTTC
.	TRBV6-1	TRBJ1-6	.	CASSVQGRNSPLHF	TGTGCCAGCAGTGTTCAGGGGAGAAATTCACCCCTCCACTTT
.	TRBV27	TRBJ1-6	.	CASSLLQGGSPLHF	TGTGCCAGCAGTTTATTACAGGGTGGTTCACCCCTCCACTTT
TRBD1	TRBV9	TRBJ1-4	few	CASSVEETGEKLFF	TGTGCCAGCAGCGTAGAAGAGACAGGGGAAAAACTGTTTTTT
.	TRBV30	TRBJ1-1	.	CALDQGMNTEAFF	TGTGCCTTAGACCAGGGGATGAACACTGAAGCTTTCTTT
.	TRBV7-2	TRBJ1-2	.	CASSPAAGIVTF	TGTGCCAGCAGCCCAGCAGCAGGGATTGTAACCTTC
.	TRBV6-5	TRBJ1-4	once	CASSKDGVTNEKLFF	TGTGCCAGTTCCAAGGACGGGGTAACTAATGAAAAACTGTTTTTT
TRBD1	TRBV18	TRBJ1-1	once	CASSPLGQGATNTEAFF	TGTGCCAGCTCACCACTAGGACAGGGGGCTACGAACACTGAAGCTTTCTTT
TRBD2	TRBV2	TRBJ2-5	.	CASSLGVAGGRSKTQYF	TGTGCCAGCAGCCTCGGGGTAGCGGGGGGGCGGTCGAAGACCCAGTACTTC